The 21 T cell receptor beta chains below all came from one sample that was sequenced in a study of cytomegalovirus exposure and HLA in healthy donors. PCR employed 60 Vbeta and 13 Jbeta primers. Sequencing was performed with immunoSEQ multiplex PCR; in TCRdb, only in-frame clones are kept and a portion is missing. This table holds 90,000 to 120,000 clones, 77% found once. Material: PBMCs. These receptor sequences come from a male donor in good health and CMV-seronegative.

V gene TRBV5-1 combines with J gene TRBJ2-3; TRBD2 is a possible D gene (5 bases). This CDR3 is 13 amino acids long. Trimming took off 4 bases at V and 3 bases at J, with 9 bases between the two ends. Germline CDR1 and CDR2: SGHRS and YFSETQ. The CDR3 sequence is CASSPSGTDTQYF. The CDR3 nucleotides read TGCGCCAGCAGCCCCTCGGGGACAGATACGCAGTATTTT.

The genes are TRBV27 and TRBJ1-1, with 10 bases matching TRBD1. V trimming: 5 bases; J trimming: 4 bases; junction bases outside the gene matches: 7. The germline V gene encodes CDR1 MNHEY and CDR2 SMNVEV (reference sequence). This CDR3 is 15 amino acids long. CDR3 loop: CASSPRQGAGTEAFF. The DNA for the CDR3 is TGTGCCAGCAGTCCGAGACAGGGGGCAGGCACTGAAGCTTTCTTT.

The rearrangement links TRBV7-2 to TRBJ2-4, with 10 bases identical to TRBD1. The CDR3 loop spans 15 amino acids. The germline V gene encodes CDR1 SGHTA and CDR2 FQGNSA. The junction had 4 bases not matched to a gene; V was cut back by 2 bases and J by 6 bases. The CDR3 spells CASSLYRTGGNIQYF. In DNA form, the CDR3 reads TGTGCCAGCAGCTTATATAGGACAGGGGGAAACATTCAGTACTTC.

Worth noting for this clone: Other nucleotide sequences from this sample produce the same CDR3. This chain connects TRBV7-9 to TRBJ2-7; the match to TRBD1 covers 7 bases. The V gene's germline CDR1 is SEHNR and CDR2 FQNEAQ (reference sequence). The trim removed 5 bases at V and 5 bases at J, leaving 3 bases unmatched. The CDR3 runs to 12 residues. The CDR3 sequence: CASSPTGDEQYF. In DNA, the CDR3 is TGTGCCAGCAGCCCTACAGGGGACGAGCAGTACTTC.

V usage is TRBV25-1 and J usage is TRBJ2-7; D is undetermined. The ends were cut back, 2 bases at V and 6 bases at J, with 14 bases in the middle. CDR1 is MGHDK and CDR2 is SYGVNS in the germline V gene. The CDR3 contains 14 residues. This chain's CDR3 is CASSESGQVVEQYF. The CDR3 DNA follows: TGTGCCAGCAGTGAAAGTGGGCAGGTTGTCGAGCAGTACTTC.

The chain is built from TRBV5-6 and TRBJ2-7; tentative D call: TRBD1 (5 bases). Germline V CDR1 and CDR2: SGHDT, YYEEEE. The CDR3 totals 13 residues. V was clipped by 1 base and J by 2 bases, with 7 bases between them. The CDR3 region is CASSLIQAYEQYF. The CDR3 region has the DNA TGTGCCAGCAGCTTGATACAGGCCTACGAGCAGTACTTC.

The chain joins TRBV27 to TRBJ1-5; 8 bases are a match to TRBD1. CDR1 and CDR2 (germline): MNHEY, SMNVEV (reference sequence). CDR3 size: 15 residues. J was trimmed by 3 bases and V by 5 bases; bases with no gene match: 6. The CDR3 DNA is TGTGCCAGCAGTGCGGACAGGGCCACCAATCAGCCCCAGCATTTT. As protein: CASSADRATNQPQHF.

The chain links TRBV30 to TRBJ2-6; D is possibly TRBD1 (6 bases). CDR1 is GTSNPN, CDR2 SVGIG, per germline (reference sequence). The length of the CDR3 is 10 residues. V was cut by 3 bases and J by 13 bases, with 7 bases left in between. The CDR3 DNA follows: TGTGCCTGGAGGGGGGCTGTCCTGACTTTC. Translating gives CAWRGAVLTF.

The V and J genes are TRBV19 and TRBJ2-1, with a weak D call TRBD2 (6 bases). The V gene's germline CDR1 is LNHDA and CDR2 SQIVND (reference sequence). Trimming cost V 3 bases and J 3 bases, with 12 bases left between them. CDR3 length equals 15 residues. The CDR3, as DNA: TGTGCCAGTAGTATCGGCGGGAATAACTACAATGAGCAGTTCTTC. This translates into CASSIGGNNYNEQFF.

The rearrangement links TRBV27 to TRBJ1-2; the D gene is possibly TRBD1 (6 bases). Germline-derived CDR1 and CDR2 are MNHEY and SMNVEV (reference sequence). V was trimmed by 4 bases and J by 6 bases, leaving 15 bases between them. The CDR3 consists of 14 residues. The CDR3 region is CASSYRRGWDGYTF. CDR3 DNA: TGTGCCAGCAGTTATAGAAGGGGGTGGGATGGCTACACCTTC.

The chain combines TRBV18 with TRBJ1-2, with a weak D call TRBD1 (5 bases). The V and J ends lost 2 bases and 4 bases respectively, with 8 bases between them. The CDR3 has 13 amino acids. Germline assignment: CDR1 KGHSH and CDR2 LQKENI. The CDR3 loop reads CASSPLDSYGYTF. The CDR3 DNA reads TGTGCCAGCTCACCATTAGACAGCTATGGCTACACCTTC.

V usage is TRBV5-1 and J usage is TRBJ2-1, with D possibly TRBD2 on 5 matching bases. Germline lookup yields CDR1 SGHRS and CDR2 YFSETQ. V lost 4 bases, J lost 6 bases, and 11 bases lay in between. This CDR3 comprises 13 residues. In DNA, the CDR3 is TGCGCCAGCAGCCCGAGGGAGATCAATGAGCAGTTCTTC. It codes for CASSPREINEQFF.

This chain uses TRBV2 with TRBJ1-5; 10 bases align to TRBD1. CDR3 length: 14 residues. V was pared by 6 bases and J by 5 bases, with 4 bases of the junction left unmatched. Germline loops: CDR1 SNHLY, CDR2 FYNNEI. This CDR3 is CASRTGGGYQPQHF. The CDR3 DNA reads TGTGCCAGCAGGACAGGGGGCGGTTATCAGCCCCAGCATTTT.

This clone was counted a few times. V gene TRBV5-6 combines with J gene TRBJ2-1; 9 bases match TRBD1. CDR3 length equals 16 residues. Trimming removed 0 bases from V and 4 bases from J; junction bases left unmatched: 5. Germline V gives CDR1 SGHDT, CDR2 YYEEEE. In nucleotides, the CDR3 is TGTGCCAGCAGCTTGGTGGGGGGGACAGGGTACAATGAGCAGTTCTTC. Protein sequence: CASSLVGGTGYNEQFF.

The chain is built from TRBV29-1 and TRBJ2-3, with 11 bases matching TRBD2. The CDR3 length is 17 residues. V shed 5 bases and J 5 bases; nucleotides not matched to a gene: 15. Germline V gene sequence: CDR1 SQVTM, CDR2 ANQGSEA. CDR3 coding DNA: TGCAGCGTTAGGGTCGGGGGTAGCGGGAGGGTCGGAGATACGCAGTATTTT. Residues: CSVRVGGSGRVGDTQYF.

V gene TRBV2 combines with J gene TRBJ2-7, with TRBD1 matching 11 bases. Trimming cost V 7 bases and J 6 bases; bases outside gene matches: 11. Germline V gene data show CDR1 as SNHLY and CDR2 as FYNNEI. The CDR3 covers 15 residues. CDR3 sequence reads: CASTPAPGTGGEQYF. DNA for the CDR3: TGTGCCAGCACTCCGGCCCCCGGGACAGGGGGCGAGCAGTACTTC.

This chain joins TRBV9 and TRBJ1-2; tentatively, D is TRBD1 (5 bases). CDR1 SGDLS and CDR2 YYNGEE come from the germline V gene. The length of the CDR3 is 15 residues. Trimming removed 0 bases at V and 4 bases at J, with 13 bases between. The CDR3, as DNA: TGTGCCAGCAGCGTAGATAGGGGCGGCCTCTATGGCTACACCTTC. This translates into CASSVDRGGLYGYTF.

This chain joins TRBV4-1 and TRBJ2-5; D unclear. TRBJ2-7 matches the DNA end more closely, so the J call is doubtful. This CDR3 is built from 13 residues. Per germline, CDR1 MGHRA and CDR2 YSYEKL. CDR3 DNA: TGCGCCAGCAGCCAAGATGGTGACTACGAGCAGTACTTC. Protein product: CASSQDGDYEQYF.

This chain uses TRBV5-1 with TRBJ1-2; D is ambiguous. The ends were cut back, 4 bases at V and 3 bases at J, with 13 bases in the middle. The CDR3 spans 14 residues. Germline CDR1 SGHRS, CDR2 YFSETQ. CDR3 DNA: TGCGCCAGCAGCCCCCAGGTAGTCGACTATGGCTACACCTTC. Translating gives CASSPQVVDYGYTF.

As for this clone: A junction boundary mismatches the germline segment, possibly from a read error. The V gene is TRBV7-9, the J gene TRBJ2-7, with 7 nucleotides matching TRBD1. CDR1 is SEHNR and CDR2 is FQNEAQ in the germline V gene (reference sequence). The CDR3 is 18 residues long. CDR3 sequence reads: CSSSPGQERRVVDYEQYF. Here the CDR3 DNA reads TGTTCCAGCAGCCCCGGACAGGAGAGAAGGGTAGTTGACTACGAGCAGTACTTC.

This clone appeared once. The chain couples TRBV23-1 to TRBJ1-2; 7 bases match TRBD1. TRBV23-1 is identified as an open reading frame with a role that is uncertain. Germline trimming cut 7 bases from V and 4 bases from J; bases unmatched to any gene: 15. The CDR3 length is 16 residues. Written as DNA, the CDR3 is TGCGCCAGCACAGCCCTTCTCACAGGGGCCCTCTATGGCTACACCTTC. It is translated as CASTALLTGALYGYTF.